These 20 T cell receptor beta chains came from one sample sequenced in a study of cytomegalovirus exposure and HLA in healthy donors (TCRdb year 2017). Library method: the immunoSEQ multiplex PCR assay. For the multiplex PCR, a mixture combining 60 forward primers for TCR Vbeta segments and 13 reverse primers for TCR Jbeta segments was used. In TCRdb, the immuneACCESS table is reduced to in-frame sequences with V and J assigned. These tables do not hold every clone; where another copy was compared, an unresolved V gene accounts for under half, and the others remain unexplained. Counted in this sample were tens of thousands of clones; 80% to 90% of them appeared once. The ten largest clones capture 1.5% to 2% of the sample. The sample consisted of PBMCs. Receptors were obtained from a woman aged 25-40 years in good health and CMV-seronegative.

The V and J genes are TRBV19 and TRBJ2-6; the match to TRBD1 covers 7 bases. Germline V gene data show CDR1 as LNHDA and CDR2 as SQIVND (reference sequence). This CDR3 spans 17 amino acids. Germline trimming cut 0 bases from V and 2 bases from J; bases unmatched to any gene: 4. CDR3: CASSIEHRGTGANVLTF. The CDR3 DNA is TGTGCCAGTAGTATAGAGCACAGGGGTACTGGGGCCAACGTCCTGACTTTC.

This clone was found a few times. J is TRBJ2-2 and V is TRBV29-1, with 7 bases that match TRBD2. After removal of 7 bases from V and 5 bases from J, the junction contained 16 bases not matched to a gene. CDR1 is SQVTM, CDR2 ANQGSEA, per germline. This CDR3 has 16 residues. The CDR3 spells CSALRASGVGTGELFF. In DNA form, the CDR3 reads TGCAGCGCCCTCCGGGCTAGCGGCGTCGGGACCGGGGAGCTGTTTTTT.

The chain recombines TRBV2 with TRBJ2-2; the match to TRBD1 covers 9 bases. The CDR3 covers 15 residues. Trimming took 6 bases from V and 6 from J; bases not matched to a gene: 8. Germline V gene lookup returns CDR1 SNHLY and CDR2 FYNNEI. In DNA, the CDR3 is TGTGCCAGCAGAGTCGACAGGGGGGTGGCCGGGGAGCTGTTTTTT. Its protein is CASRVDRGVAGELFF.

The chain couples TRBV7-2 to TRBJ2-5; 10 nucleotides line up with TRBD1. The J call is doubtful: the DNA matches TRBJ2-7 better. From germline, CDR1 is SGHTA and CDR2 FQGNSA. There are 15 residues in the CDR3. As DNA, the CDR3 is TGTGCCAGTCTGGCCGGGACAGGGGAATTCGACGAGCAGTACTTC. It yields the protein CASLAGTGEFDEQYF.

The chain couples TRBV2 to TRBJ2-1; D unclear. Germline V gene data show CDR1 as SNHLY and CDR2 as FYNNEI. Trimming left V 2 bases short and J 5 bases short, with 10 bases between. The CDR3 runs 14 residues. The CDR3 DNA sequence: TGTGCCAGCAGTGAAAATCGCCCGGACAATGAGCAGTTCTTC. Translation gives CASSENRPDNEQFF.

CDR3 DNA sequence: TGTGCCAGCAGGGAGGTAGCGGGGGCCCAGGAGCAGTTCTTC. Translating it yields CASREVAGAQEQFF. This chain connects TRBV6-1 to TRBJ2-1; 9 bases map to TRBD2. Germline values: CDR1 MNHNS, CDR2 SASEGT. With V trimmed by 6 bases and J by 10 bases, 10 bases remained unmatched. This CDR3 spans 14 amino acids.

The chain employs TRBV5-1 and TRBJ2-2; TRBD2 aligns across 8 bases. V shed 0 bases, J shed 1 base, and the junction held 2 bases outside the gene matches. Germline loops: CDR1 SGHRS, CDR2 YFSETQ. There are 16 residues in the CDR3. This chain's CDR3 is CASSLGLAGNTGELFF. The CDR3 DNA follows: TGCGCCAGCAGCTTGGGGCTAGCGGGGAACACCGGGGAGCTGTTTTTT.

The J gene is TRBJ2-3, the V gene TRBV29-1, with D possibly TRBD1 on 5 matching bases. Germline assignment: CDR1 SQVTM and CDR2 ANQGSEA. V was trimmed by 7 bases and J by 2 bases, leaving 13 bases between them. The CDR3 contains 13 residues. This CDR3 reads CSGGAIHTDTQYF. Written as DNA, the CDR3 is TGCAGCGGTGGGGCTATTCACACAGATACGCAGTATTTT.

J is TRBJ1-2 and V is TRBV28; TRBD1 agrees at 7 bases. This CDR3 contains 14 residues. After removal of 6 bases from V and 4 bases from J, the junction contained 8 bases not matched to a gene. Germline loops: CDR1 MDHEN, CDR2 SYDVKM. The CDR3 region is CASSQPTGVYGYTF. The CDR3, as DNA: TGTGCCAGCAGCCAACCTACAGGGGTCTATGGCTACACCTTC.

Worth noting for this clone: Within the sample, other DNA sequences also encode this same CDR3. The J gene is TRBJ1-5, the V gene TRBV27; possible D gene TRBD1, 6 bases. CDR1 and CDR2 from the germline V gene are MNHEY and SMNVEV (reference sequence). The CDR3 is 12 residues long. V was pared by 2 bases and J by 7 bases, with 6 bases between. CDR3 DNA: TGTGCCAGCAGTTTAAGGGGGCAGCCCCAGCATTTT. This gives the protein CASSLRGQPQHF.

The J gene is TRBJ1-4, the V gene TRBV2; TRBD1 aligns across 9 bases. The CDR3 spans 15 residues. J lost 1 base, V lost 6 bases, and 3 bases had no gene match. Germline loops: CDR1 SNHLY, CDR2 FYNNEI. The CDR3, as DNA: TGTGCCAGCAGGGCGGACAGGGGAACTAATGAAAAACTGTTTTTT. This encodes CASRADRGTNEKLFF.

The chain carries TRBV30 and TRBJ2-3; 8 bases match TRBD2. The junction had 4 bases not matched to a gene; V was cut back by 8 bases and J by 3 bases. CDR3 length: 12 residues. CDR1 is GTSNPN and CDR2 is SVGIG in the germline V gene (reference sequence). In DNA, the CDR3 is TGTGCCCGGGGGGGGAATACAGATACGCAGTATTTT. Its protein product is CARGGNTDTQYF. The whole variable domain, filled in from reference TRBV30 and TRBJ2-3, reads SQTIHQWPATLVQPVGSPLSLECTVEGTSNPNLYWYRQAAGRGLQLLFYSVGIGQISSEVPQNLSASRPQDRQFILSSKKLLLSDSGFYLCARGGNTDTQYFGPGTRLTVL.

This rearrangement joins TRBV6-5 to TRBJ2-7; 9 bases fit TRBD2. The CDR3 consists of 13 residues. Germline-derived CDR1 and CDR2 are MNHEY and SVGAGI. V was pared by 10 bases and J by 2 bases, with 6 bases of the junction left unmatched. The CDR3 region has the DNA TGTGCCACCTCTCGGACTAGCGCCTACGAGCAGTACTTC. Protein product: CATSRTSAYEQYF.

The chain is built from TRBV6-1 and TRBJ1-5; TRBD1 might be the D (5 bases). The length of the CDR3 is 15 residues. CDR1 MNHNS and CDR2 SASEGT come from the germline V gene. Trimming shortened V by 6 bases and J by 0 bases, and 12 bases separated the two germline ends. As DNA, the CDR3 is TGTGCCAGCAGCTCGTGGGGGGATAGCAATCAGCCCCAGCATTTT. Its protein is CASSSWGDSNQPQHF.

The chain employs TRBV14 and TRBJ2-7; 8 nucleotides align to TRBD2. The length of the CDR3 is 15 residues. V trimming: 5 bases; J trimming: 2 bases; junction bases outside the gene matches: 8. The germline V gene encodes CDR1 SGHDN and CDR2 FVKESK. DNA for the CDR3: TGTGCCAGCAGCGTCGGACTAGCCCAGGCCTACGAGCAGTACTTC. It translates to CASSVGLAQAYEQYF.

CDR3 residues: CASSLWATENTEAFF. The CDR3 coding sequence is TGTGCCAGCAGTTTGTGGGCTACAGAGAACACTGAAGCTTTCTTT. The chain combines TRBV28 with TRBJ1-1, with D unresolved. CDR1 is MDHEN and CDR2 is SYDVKM in the germline V gene. The CDR3 loop spans 15 amino acids. V dropped 3 bases and J dropped 1 base, with 12 bases sitting between them.

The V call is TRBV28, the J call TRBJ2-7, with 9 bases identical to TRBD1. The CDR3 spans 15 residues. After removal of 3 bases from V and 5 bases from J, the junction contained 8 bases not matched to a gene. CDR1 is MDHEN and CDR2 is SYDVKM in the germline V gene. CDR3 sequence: CASSFRTGVFNEQYF. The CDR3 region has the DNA TGTGCCAGCAGTTTCCGGACAGGGGTTTTTAACGAGCAGTACTTC.

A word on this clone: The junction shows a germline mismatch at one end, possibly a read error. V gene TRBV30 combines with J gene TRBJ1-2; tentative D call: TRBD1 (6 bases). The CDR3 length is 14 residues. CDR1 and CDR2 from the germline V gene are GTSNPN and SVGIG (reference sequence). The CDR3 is CAWSTPGGFYVYTF. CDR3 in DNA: TGTGCCTGGAGTACCCCGGGGGGCTTCTATGTCTACACCTTC.

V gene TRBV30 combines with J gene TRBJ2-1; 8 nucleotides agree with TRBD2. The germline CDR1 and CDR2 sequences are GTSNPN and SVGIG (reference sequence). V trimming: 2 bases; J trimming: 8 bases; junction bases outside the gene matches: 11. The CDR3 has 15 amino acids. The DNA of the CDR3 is TGTGCCTGGAGTTTTCCCGGGAGGGCAGTCGATGAGCAGTTCTTC. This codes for CAWSFPGRAVDEQFF.

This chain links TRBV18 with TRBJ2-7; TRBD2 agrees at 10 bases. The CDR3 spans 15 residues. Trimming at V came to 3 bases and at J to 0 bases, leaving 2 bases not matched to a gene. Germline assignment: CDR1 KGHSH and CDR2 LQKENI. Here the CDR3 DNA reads TGTGCCAGCTCACCTCGGACTAGCGGCTCCTACGAGCAGTACTTC. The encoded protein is CASSPRTSGSYEQYF. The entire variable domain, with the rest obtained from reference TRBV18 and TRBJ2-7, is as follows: NAGVMQNPRHLVRRRGQEARLRCSPMKGHSHVYWYRQLPEEGLKFMVYLQKENIIDESGMPKERFSAEFPKEGPSILRIQQVVRGDSAAYFCASSPRTSGSYEQYFGPGTRLTVT.